These T cell receptor beta chains were read from a single sample in a study of T cell responses to AZD1222 COVID-19 vaccine. Sequencing was performed with immunoSEQ multiplex PCR; in TCRdb, only in-frame clones are kept and a portion is missing. The sample has 75,000 to 95,000 clones; under 95% are singletons. The specimen comprised peripheral blood, sampled 28 days after the second AZD1222 dose. Receptor source: an adult who received the AZD1222 COVID-19 vaccine. Each CDR3 is given with its conserved first and last residue. A D gene is named only where the DNA matches it firmly. Some rows mark clone size as missing; the rest say once, few, many or name a class of expanded clone.

clone_size,j_call,d_call,v_call,cdr3_aa,cdr3_nt
.,TRBJ2-2,.,TRBV6-5,CASSLPGYTGELFF,TGTGCCAGCAGCCTCCCTGGTTACACCGGGGAGCTGTTTTTT
.,TRBJ2-4,.,TRBV5-1,CASSLGETKNIQYF,TGCGCCAGCAGTTTAGGGGAAACCAAAAACATTCAGTACTTC
.,TRBJ1-1,TRBD1,TRBV18,CASSGQARDTEAFF,TGTGCCAGCTCAGGACAGGCAAGGGACACTGAAGCTTTCTTT
.,TRBJ1-6,.,TRBV27,CASQGLSGPQSSALHF,TGTGCCAGTCAGGGGTTGTCAGGCCCCCAAAGTTCAGCCCTCCACTTT
.,TRBJ1-5,TRBD1,TRBV7-7,CASSFPGQIDSNQPQHF,TGTGCCAGCAGCTTCCCGGGACAGATCGATAGCAATCAGCCCCAGCATTTT
.,TRBJ2-5,.,TRBV28,CASSPEVGNQETQYF,TGTGCCAGCAGTCCGGAAGTGGGGAACCAAGAGACCCAGTACTTC
.,TRBJ1-3,.,TRBV18,CASSRGTGENTIYF,TGTGCCAGCTCACGGGGCACAGGAGAAAACACCATATATTTT
.,TRBJ1-4,.,TRBV5-6,CASSLGPNEKLFF,TGTGCCAGCAGCTTGGGTCCTAATGAAAAACTGTTTTTT
.,TRBJ1-2,.,TRBV5-6,CASSYTHGYTF,TGTGCCAGCAGCTACACCCACGGCTACACCTTC
.,TRBJ1-1,.,TRBV11-1,CASSSPEPGMNTEAFF,TGTGCCAGCAGCTCACCGGAACCGGGGATGAACACTGAAGCTTTCTTT
.,TRBJ2-1,TRBD1,TRBV5-1,CASGTGTGGSEQFF,TGCGCCAGCGGTACCGGGACAGGGGGCAGTGAGCAGTTCTTC
.,TRBJ2-1,.,TRBV2,CASSEAPNEQFF,TGTGCCAGCAGTGAAGCGCCCAATGAGCAGTTCTTC
.,TRBJ1-6,.,TRBV29-1,CSVGKGQGSPLHF,TGCAGCGTTGGAAAGGGGCAAGGGTCACCCCTCCACTTT
.,TRBJ2-1,TRBD2,TRBV5-4,CASSLSGRIHNEQFF,TGTGCCAGCAGCTTAAGCGGGAGAATCCACAATGAGCAGTTCTTC
.,TRBJ1-2,TRBD1,TRBV28,CASTLTGGYGYTF,TGTGCCAGCACCTTGACAGGGGGCTATGGCTACACCTTC
.,TRBJ1-2,.,TRBV7-3,CASSLNRATNYGYTF,TGTGCCAGCAGCTTAAACAGGGCCACTAACTATGGCTACACCTTC
once,TRBJ1-2,.,TRBV28,CASKPRGGGINYGYTF,TGTGCCAGCAAGCCCCGGGGGGGAGGGATTAACTATGGCTACACCTTC
many,TRBJ1-5,TRBD1,TRBV19,CASSIGDRGHNQPQHF,TGTGCCAGTAGTATAGGGGACAGGGGGCACAATCAGCCCCAGCATTTT
.,TRBJ1-4,TRBD1,TRBV5-1,CASSLSGTDEKLFF,TGCGCCAGCAGCTTGAGCGGGACAGATGAAAAACTGTTTTTT
.,TRBJ1-5,TRBD1,TRBV5-1,CASSWTGGSQPQHF,TGCGCCAGCAGTTGGACAGGGGGAAGCCAGCCCCAGCATTTT
few,TRBJ1-3,.,TRBV28,CASSRTTRDPIYF,TGTGCCAGCAGCCGAACCACCCGGGACCCCATATATTTT
.,TRBJ1-1,.,TRBV28,CASRWESRARAFF,TGTGCCAGCAGGTGGGAGTCCCGTGCCCGAGCTTTCTTT
once,TRBJ2-3,TRBD2,TRBV4-1,CASSQDRGGTDTQYF,TGCGCCAGCAGCCAAGATCGGGGGGGCACAGATACGCAGTATTTT
.,TRBJ2-4,.,TRBV24-1,CATSDPRGTKNIQYF,TGTGCCACCAGTGACCCTAGGGGGACCAAAAACATTCAGTACTTC
.,TRBJ1-2,TRBD1,TRBV18,CASSPMRTGGRNYGYTF,TGTGCCAGCTCACCAATGAGGACAGGGGGCAGGAACTATGGCTACACCTTC
.,TRBJ1-5,.,TRBV5-6,CASSLAGGQASNQPQHF,TGTGCCAGCAGCTTGGCTGGGGGCCAAGCTAGCAATCAGCCCCAGCATTTT
.,TRBJ2-7,TRBD1,TRBV7-9,CASSKTGGYEQYF,TGTGCCAGCAGTAAGACAGGGGGCTACGAGCAGTACTTC
.,TRBJ2-7,.,TRBV6-6,CASSYSYSDEQYF,TGTGCCAGCAGTTACTCGTACAGCGACGAGCAGTACTTC
once,TRBJ2-3,TRBD2,TRBV7-2,CASSLRAGASRTDTQYF,TGTGCCAGCAGCTTACGGGCGGGAGCAAGCCGTACAGATACGCAGTATTTT
.,TRBJ1-5,.,TRBV28,CASSFSSHQHF,TGTGCCAGCAGCTTTTCCTCACACCAGCATTTT
.,TRBJ2-5,.,TRBV18,CASSPSEGHLQETQYF,TGTGCCAGCTCACCTTCGGAGGGCCACCTCCAAGAGACCCAGTACTTC
.,TRBJ2-2,TRBD2,TRBV12-5,CASGEIAGANTGELFF,TGTGCTAGTGGCGAGATAGCGGGGGCTAACACCGGGGAGCTGTTTTTT
once,TRBJ1-5,.,TRBV2,CASISTVGDRQPQHF,TGTGCCAGCATCAGTACGGTAGGGGATCGTCAGCCCCAGCATTTT
once,TRBJ1-1,.,TRBV7-3,CASSLMEGPGAEAFF,TGTGCCAGCAGCTTAATGGAGGGTCCGGGGGCTGAAGCTTTCTTT
few,TRBJ1-1,.,TRBV19,CASSNYRSTEAFF,TGTGCCAGTAGTAATTACAGGTCAACTGAAGCTTTCTTT
.,TRBJ1-5,.,TRBV4-3,CASSQDSGYSNQPQHF,TGCGCCAGCAGCCAAGATTCAGGATATAGCAATCAGCCCCAGCATTTT
.,TRBJ1-1,.,TRBV30,CAWSVWTAPTEAFF,TGTGCCTGGAGTGTTTGGACAGCCCCCACTGAAGCTTTCTTT
.,TRBJ2-6,TRBD1,TRBV15,CATSRRQGTSGANVLTF,TGTGCCACCAGCAGGCGACAGGGGACCTCTGGGGCCAACGTCCTGACTTTC
.,TRBJ1-1,TRBD1,TRBV18,CASSRTGMNTEAFF,TGTGCCAGCTCAAGGACAGGTATGAACACTGAAGCTTTCTTT
.,TRBJ2-7,TRBD1,TRBV10-3,CAISERGQGDGDEQYF,TGTGCCATCAGTGAGAGGGGGCAGGGAGATGGGGACGAGCAGTACTTC
.,TRBJ2-5,TRBD2,TRBV5-1,CASSFLAGAQETQYF,TGCGCCAGCAGCTTTCTAGCGGGGGCACAAGAGACCCAGTACTTC
once,TRBJ2-7,.,TRBV19,CASKKRVQLDEQYF,TGTGCCAGCAAAAAGCGGGTCCAATTGGACGAGCAGTACTTC
.,TRBJ1-3,TRBD1,TRBV5-1,CASSSGDRVLAGNTIYF,TGCGCCAGCAGCTCGGGGGACAGGGTGTTAGCGGGAAACACCATATATTTT
.,TRBJ2-5,TRBD1,TRBV5-1,CASSLGGEETQYF,TGCGCCAGCAGCTTAGGGGGCGAAGAGACCCAGTACTTC
.,TRBJ1-5,.,TRBV5-6,CASSLMIGNQPQHF,TGTGCCAGCAGCTTGATGATCGGCAATCAGCCCCAGCATTTT
.,TRBJ1-5,.,TRBV30,CAWSGGLGNQPQHF,TGTGCCTGGAGTGGGGGACTCGGCAATCAGCCCCAGCATTTT
.,TRBJ1-4,.,TRBV15,CATSRDRPPGEKLFF,TGTGCCACCAGCAGAGATCGCCCCCCGGGGGAAAAACTGTTTTTT
.,TRBJ2-5,TRBD1,TRBV29-1,CSVAGTAIEETQYF,TGCAGCGTTGCCGGGACAGCTATTGAAGAGACCCAGTACTTC
once,TRBJ1-5,.,TRBV6-2/TRBV6-3,CASSFANQPQHF,TGTGCCAGCAGTTTTGCCAATCAGCCCCAGCATTTT
.,TRBJ2-1,.,TRBV5-1,CASSPNQWRDRSDEQFF,TGCGCCAGCAGCCCTAACCAGTGGCGAGACCGAAGTGATGAGCAGTTCTTC
.,TRBJ1-1,.,TRBV3-1/TRBV3-2,CASSQSSTEAFF,TGTGCCAGCAGCCAAAGCTCTACTGAAGCTTTCTTT